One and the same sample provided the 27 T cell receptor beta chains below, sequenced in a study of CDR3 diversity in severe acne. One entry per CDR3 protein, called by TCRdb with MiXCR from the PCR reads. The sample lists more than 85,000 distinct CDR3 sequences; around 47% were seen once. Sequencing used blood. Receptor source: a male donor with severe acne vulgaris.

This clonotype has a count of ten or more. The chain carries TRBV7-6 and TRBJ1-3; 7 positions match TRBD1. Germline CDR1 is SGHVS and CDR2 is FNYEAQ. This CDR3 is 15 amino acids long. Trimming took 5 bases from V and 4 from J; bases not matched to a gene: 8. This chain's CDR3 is CASSLVPGQGNTIYF. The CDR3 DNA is TGTGCCAGCAGCCTCGTCCCGGGACAGGGAAACACCATATATTTT. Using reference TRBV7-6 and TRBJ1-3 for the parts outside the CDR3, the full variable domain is GAGVSQSPRYKVTKRGQDVALRCDPISGHVSLYWYRQALGQGPEFLTYFNYEAQQDKSGLPNDRFSAERPEGSISTLTIQRTEQRDSAMYRCASSLVPGQGNTIYFGEGSWLTVV.

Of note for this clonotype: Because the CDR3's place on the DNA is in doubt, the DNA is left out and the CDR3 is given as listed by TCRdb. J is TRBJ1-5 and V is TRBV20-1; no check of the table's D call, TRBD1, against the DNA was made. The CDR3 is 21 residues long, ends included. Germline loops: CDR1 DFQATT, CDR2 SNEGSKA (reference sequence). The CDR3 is CSAAQTGTNEKLFFGSGTQHF.

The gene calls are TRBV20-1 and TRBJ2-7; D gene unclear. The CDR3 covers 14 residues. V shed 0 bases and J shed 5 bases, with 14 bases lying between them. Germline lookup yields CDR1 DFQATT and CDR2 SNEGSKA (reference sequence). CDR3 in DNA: TGCAGTGCTAGAGATCGGAAGGGATGGAACGAGCAGTACTTC. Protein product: CSARDRKGWNEQYF.

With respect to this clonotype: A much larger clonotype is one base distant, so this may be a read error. CDR3 region: CAGSDSAGGADTQYF. The DNA of the CDR3 is TGTGCCGGCAGTGACTCAGCGGGAGGCGCAGATACGCAGTATTTT. The genes are TRBV25-1 and TRBJ2-3; TRBD2 matches 9 bases. The CDR3 runs 15 residues. The germline V gene has CDR1 MGHDK and CDR2 SYGVNS.

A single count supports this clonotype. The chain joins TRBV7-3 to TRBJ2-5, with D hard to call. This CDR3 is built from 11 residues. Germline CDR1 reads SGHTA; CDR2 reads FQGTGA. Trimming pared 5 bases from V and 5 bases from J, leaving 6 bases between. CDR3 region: CASSRRETQYF. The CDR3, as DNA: TGTGCCAGCAGCCGTCGGGAGACCCAGTACTTC.

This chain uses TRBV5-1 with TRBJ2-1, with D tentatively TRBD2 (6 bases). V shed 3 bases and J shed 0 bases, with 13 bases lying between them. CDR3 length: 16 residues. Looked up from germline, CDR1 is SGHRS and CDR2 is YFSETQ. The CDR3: CASSWSGTHSYNEQFF. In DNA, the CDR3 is TGCGCCAGCAGCTGGTCCGGGACTCACTCCTACAATGAGCAGTTCTTC.

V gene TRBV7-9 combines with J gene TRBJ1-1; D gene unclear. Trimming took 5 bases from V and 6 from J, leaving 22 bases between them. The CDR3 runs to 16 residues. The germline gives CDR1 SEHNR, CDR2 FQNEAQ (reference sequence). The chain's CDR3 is CASSARQWVEVAEAFF. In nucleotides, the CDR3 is TGTGCCAGCAGCGCCCGACAATGGGTGGAGGTCGCTGAAGCTTTCTTT.

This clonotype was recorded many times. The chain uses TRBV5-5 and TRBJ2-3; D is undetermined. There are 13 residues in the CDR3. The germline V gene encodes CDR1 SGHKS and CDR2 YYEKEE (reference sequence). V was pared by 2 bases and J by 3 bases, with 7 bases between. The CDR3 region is CASSLTPTDTQYF. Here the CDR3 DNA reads TGTGCCAGCAGCTTAACACCTACAGATACGCAGTATTTT.

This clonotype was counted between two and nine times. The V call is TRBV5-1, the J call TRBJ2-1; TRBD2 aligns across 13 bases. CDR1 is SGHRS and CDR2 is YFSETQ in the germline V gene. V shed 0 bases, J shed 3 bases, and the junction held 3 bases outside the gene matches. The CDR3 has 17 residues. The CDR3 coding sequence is TGCGCCAGCAGCTTGGGACTAGCGGGAGGAAACTACAATGAGCAGTTCTTC. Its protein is CASSLGLAGGNYNEQFF.

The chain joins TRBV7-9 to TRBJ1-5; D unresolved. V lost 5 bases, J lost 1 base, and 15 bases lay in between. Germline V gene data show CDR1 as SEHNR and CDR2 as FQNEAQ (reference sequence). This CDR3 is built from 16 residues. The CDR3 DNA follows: TGTGCCAGCAGCCCCGGGGTGGATATGAGCAATCAGCCCCAGCATTTT. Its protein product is CASSPGVDMSNQPQHF. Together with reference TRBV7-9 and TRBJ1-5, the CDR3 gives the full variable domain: DTGVSQNPRHKITKRGQNVTFRCDPISEHNRLYWYRQTLGQGPEFLTYFQNEAQLEKSRLLSDRFSAERPKGSFSTLEIQRTEQGDSAMYLCASSPGVDMSNQPQHFGDGTRLSIL.

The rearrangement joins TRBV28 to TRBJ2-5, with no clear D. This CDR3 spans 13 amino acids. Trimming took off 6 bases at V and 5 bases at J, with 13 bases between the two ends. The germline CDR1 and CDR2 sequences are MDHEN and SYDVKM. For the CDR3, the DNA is TGTGCCAGCAGCCGTAGGGTCATCGAGACCCAGTACTTC. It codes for CASSRRVIETQYF.

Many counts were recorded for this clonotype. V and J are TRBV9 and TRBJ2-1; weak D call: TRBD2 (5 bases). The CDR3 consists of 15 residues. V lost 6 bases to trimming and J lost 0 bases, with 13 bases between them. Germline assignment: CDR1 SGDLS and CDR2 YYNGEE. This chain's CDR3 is CASTDEGSSYNEQFF. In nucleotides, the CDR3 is TGTGCCAGCACCGACGAGGGAAGCTCCTACAATGAGCAGTTCTTC.

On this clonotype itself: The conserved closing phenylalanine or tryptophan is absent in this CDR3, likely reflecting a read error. The CDR3 here is CASSVSGTTEQYL. The DNA for the CDR3 is TGCGCCAGCAGTGTTAGCGGGACTACCGAGCAGTACCTC. V gene TRBV10-2 combines with J gene TRBJ2-7; TRBD2 aligns across 8 bases. The V gene's germline CDR1 is WSHSY and CDR2 SAAADI. This CDR3 region has 13 residues. After removal of 4 bases from V and 6 bases from J, the junction contained 5 bases not matched to a gene.

Here the CDR3 reads CASSPGTGVDEQYF. The CDR3 DNA reads TGTGCCAGCAGTCCCGGGACAGGGGTCGACGAGCAGTACTTC. The chain is built from TRBV6-4 and TRBJ2-7; 10 bases agree with TRBD1. The CDR3 loop spans 14 amino acids. CDR1 and CDR2 (germline): MRHNA, SNTAGT. After removal of 5 bases from V and 5 bases from J, the junction contained 6 bases not matched to a gene.

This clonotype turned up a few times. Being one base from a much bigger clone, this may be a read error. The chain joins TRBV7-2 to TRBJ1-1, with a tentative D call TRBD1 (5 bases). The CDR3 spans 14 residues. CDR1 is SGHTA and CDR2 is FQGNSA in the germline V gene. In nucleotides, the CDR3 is TGTGCCAGCAGCTACCTGGACAAGAACACTGAAGCTCTCTTT. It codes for CASSYLDKNTEALF. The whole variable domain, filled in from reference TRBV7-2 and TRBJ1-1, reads GAGVSQSPSNKVTEKGKDVELRCDPISGHTALYWYRQSLGQGLEFLIYFQGNSAPDKSGLPSDRFSAERTGGSVSTLTIQRTQQEDSAVYLCASSYLDKNTEALFGQGTRLTVV.

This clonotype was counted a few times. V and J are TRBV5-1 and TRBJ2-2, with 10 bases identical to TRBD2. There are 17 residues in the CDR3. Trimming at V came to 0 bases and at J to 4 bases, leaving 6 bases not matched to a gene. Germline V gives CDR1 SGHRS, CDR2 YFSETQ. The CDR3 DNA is TGCGCCAGCAGCTTGGGCGGGACTAGCGTTGGCACCGGGGAGCTGTTTTTT. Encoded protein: CASSLGGTSVGTGELFF.

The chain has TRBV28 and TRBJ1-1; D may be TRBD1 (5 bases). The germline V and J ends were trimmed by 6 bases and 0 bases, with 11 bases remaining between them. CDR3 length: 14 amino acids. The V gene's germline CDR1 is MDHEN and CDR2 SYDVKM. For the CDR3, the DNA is TGTGCCAGCAGCCGGGGGGGAGTGAACACTGAAGCTTTCTTT. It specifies CASSRGGVNTEAFF.

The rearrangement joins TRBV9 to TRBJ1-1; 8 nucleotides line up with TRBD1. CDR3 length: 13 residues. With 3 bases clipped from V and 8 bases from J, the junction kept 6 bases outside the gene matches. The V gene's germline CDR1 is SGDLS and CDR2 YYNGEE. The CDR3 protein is CASSEDRAPEAFF. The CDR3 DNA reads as TGTGCCAGCAGCGAGGACAGGGCTCCCGAAGCTTTCTTT.

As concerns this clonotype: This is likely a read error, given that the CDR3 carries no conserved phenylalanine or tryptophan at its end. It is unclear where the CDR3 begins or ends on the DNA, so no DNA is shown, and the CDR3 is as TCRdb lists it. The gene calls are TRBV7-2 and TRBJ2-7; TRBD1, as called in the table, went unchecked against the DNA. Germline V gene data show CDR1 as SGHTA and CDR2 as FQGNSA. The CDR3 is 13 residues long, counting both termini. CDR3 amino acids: CASSLFWGPPPPP.

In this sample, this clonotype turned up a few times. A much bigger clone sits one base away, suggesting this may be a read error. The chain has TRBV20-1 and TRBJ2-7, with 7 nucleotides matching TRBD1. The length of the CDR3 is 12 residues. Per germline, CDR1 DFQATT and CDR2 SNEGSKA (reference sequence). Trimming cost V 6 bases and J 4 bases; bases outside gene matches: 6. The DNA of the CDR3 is TGCAGTGCCCAACCCAGGGGGTACGAGCAGTACTTC. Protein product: CSAQPRGYEQYF.

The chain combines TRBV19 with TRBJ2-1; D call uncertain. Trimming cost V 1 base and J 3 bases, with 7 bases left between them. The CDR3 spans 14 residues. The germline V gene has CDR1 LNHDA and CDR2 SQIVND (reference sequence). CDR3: CASSIVGSYNEQFF. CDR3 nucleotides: TGTGCCAGTAGTATAGTAGGTAGCTACAATGAGCAGTTCTTC.

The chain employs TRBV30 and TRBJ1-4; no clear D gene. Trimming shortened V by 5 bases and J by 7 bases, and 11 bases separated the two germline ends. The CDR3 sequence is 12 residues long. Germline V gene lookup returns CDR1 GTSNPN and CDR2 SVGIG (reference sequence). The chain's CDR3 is CAWEGQPEKLFF. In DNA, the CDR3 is TGTGCCTGGGAAGGTCAACCTGAAAAACTGTTTTTT.

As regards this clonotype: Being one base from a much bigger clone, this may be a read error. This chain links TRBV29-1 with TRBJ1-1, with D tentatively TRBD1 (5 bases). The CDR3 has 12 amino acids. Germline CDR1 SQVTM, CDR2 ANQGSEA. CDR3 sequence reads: CGATGQNTEAFF. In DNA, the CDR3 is TGCGGCGCCACCGGACAGAACACTGAAGCTTTCTTT. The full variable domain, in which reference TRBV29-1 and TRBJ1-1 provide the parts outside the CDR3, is SAVISQKPSRDICQRGTSLTIQCQVDSQVTMMFWYRQQPGQSLTLIATANQGSEATYESGFVIDKFPISRPNLTFSTLTVSNMSPEDSSIYLCGATGQNTEAFFGQGTRLTVV.

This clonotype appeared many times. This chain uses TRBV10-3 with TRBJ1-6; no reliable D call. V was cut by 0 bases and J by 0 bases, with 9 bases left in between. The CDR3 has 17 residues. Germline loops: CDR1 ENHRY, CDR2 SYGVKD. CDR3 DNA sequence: TGTGCCATCAGTGAGTCGGTGCCTAGCTCCTATAATTCACCCCTCCACTTT. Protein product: CAISESVPSSYNSPLHF.

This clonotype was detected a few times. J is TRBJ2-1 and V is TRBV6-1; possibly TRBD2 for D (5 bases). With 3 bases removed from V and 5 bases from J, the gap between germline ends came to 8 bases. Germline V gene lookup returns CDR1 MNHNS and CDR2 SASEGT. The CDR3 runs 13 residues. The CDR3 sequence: CASSERENNEQFF. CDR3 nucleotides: TGTGCCAGCAGTGAGAGGGAGAACAATGAGCAGTTCTTC.

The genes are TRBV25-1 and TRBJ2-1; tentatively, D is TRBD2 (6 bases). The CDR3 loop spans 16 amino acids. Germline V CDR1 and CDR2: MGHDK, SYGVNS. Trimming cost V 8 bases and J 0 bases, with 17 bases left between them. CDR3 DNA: TGTGCCAGCGCACGGGCGGGGAAAAGCTCCTACAATGAGCAGTTCTTC. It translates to CASARAGKSSYNEQFF.

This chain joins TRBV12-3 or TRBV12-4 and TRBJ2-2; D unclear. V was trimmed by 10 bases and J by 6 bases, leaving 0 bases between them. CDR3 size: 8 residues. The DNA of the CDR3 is TGTGCCACCGGGGAGCTGTTTTTT. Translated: CATGELFF.